Listed below are T cell receptor beta chains from one sample, sequenced in a study of cytomegalovirus exposure and HLA in healthy donors. Method: immunoSEQ multiplex PCR; TCRdb's copy keeps in-frame clones and lacks some. The sample comprises some 120,000 clones, 81% of which are singletons, and roughly 1.8% rests with the top ten. Sequencing input: PBMCs. The receptor set was obtained from a man younger than 30 in good health and CMV-seronegative. Both conserved end residues are trimmed from each CDR3. Only some rows state a clone size, as once, few, many or a class for expanded clones.

>TRBV5-1|NA|TRBJ1-1
ASSEVTANTEAF
>TRBV6-5|NA|TRBJ2-5
ASSYAGEETQY
>TRBV2|NA|TRBJ1-5
ASSEEQAAFNQPQH
>TRBV4-3|NA|TRBJ2-7
ASSQEARAEGYEQY
>TRBV5-1|once|TRBJ2-2
ASSPYLTSGGTGELF
>TRBV4-1|NA|TRBJ2-1
ASSSEGASYNEQF
>TRBV2|NA|TRBJ2-1
ASSNGDLDSLYNEQF
>TRBV14|few|TRBJ2-2
ASSRQGGLNTGELF
>TRBV12-5|NA|TRBJ2-7
ASGSSGQGIKSYEQY
>TRBV5-4|once|TRBJ2-3
ASSATGLRVTDTQY
>TRBV4-1|NA|TRBJ2-3
ASSQDMGGGAADTQY
>TRBV9|few|TRBJ1-1
ASSVTVSENTEAF
>TRBV2|NA|TRBJ1-1
ASSMTRGSTEAF
>TRBV11-2|NA|TRBJ2-7
ASSPASGAYEQY
>TRBV29-1|NA|TRBJ2-7
SVRQGAHEQY
>TRBV19|NA|TRBJ1-2
ASSTQVFYGYT
>TRBV5-1|NA|TRBJ2-4
ASSLAGGVAKNIQY
>TRBV5-6|NA|TRBJ1-1
ASSGWGGGYVGEAF
>TRBV4-1|once|TRBJ1-1
ASSQEDGGWGAF
>TRBV7-2|NA|TRBJ2-7
ASSLHGVAGGRSSYEQY
>TRBV9|NA|TRBJ2-3
ASSSRDTDTDTQY
>TRBV13|NA|TRBJ2-7
ASSTGRALSYEQY
>TRBV9|NA|TRBJ2-2
ASSVGTTTGELF
>TRBV4-3|NA|TRBJ1-6
ASSQDRTASSPLH
>TRBV7-2|once|TRBJ2-5
ASSLRVGLAGKETQY
>TRBV5-1|NA|TRBJ2-5
ASSFLDRGGWQETQY
>TRBV5-1|NA|TRBJ1-4
ASSSSSTNEKLF
>TRBV2|once|TRBJ2-2
ASGGTENTGELF
>TRBV29-1|NA|TRBJ1-2
SVEPDPFQNYGYT
>TRBV9|NA|TRBJ1-3
ASSVGGSSGNTIY
>TRBV9|once|TRBJ1-1
ASSTGQGAGEAF
>TRBV9|NA|TRBJ1-2
ASSVRVDYGYT
>TRBV14|NA|TRBJ1-1
ASSQSGGAGTEAF
>TRBV5-6|large|TRBJ1-1
ASSLRGTEAF
>TRBV5-1|NA|TRBJ2-7
ASTSGQY
>TRBV11-2|NA|TRBJ2-5
ASSIWTSGGAGQETQY
>TRBV13|NA|TRBJ2-1
ASSLGAGLGREQF
>TRBV2|NA|TRBJ2-5
ASSGGQGKETQY
>TRBV2|NA|TRBJ1-5
ASSVRQGLYSNQPQH
>TRBV19|NA|TRBJ1-5
ASSIGQGVGQPQH
>TRBV23-1|NA|TRBJ2-7
ASRDLEDHSYEQY
>TRBV2|NA|TRBJ1-2
ANSPAGSGYGYT
>TRBV11-2|NA|TRBJ2-1
ASSLDQGVAGGSYNEQF
>TRBV12-5|NA|TRBJ2-4
ASGTLSQGFIQY
>TRBV5-1|NA|TRBJ2-5
ASSLGDREFMETQY
>TRBV6-1|NA|TRBJ2-2
ASSLGQGATGELF
>TRBV5-1|few|TRBJ2-7
ASSLPGQGGWSYEQY
>TRBV7-9|NA|TRBJ2-7
ASSWRGAPYEQY
>TRBV14|NA|TRBJ2-5
ASSQVYQETQY
>TRBV27|NA|TRBJ2-2
ASTPIRTGTGELF
>TRBV7-9|NA|TRBJ1-1
ASSLMANTEAF